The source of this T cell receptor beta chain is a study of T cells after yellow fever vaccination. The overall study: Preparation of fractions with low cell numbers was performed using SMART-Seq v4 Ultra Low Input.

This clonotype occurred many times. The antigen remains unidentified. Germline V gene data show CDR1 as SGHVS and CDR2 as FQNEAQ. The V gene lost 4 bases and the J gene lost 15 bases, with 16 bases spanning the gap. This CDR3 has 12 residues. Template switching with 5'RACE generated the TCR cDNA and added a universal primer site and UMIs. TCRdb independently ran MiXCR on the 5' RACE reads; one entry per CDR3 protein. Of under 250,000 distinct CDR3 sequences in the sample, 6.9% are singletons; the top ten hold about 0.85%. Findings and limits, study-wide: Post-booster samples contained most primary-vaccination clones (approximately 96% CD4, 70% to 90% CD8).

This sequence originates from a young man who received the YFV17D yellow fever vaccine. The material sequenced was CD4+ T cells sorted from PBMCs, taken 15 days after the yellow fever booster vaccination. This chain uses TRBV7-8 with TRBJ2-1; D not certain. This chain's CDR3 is CASSSTTIPPFF. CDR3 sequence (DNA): TGTGCCAGCAGCTCTACCACTATCCCCCCGTTCTTC.